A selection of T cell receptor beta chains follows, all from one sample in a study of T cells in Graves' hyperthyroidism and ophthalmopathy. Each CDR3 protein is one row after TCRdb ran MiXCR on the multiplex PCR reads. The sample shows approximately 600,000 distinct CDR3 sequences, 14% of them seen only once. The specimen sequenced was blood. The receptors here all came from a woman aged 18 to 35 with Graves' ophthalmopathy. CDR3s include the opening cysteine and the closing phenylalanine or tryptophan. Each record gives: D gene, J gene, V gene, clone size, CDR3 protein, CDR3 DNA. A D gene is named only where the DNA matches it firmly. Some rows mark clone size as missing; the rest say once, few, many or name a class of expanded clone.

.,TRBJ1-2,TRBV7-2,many,CASSQTYYGYTF,TGTGCCAGCAGCCAAACCTACTATGGCTACACCTTC
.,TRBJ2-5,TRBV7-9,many,CASSSSPQETQYF,TGTGCCAGCAGCTCGAGCCCGCAAGAGACCCAGTACTTC
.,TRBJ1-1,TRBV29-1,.,CSAGNAGVNTEAFF,TGCAGCGCTGGAAATGCGGGGGTGAACACTGAAGCTTTCTTT
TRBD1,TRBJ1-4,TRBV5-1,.,CASSPDRVNEKLFF,TGCGCCAGCAGCCCGGACAGGGTTAATGAAAAACTGTTTTTT
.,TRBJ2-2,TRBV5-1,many,CASSLVGTGTGELFF,TGCGCCAGCAGCTTGGTCGGGACGGGGACCGGGGAGCTGTTTTTT
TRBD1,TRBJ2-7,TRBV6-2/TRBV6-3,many,CASSYRTGLSEQYF,TGTGCCAGCAGTTACCGGACAGGGCTTAGCGAGCAGTACTTC
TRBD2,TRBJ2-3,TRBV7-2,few,CASSLGLAEISTDTQYF,TGTGCCAGCAGCTTAGGGCTAGCGGAAATAAGCACAGATACGCAGTATTTT
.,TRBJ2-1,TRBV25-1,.,CASSEWDGEGLVNEQFF,TGTGCCAGCAGTGAATGGGATGGGGAAGGCTTGGTGAATGAGCAGTTCTTC
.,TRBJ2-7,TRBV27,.,CASSFSEGYEQYF,TGTGCCAGCAGTTTCTCAGAGGGCTACGAGCAGTACTTC
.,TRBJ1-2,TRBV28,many,CASRQDYGYTF,TGTGCCAGCAGACAGGACTATGGCTACACCTTC
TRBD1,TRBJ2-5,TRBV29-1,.,CSVGLGGTGGQETQYF,TGCAGCGTGGGGCTTGGGGGCACAGGGGGCCAAGAGACCCAGTACTTC
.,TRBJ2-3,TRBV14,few,CASSLNAMSTDTQYF,TGTGCCAGCAGCTTAAATGCGATGAGCACAGATACGCAGTATTTT
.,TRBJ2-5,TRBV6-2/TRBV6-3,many,CASSYPRTAQETQYF,TGTGCCAGCAGTTACCCGAGGACTGCCCAAGAGACCCAGTACTTC
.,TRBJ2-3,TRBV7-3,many,CASSSQGPPDTQYF,TGTGCCAGCAGCTCGCAGGGTCCTCCAGATACGCAGTATTTT
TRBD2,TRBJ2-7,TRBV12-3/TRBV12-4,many,CASSFRAGGYEQYF,TGTGCCAGCAGTTTTAGGGCGGGGGGCTACGAGCAGTACTTC
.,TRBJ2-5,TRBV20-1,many,CSARDASTADPYF,TGCAGTGCTAGAGACGCCTCGACAGCCGACCCGTACTTC
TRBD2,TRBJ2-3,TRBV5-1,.,CASSPRRSGGDTQYF,TGCGCCAGCAGCCCTAGAAGATCGGGGGGGGATACGCAGTATTTT
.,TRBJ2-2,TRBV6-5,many,CASSYGQWTGELFF,TGTGCCAGCAGTTACGGACAGTGGACCGGGGAGCTGTTTTTT
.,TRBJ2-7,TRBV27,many,CASRAQKIFGYEQYF,TGTGCCAGCAGGGCCCAAAAGATTTTTGGGTACGAGCAGTACTTC
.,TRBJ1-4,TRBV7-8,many,CASSPIRFYPLKKLFF,TGTGCCAGCAGTCCTATCAGGTTCTACCCCCTAAAAAAACTGTTTTTT
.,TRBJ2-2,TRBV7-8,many,CASSPTPRTSNTGELFF,TGTGCCAGCAGCCCGACGCCCCGGACTTCGAACACCGGGGAGCTGTTTTTT
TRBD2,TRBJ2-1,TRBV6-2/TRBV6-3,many,CASSYSIGTSGNPSSYNEQFF,TGTGCCAGCAGTTACTCGATTGGGACTAGCGGGAACCCTAGTTCCTACAATGAGCAGTTCTTC
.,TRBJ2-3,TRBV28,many,CASNPRGTDTQYF,TGTGCCAGCAACCCCAGGGGTACAGATACGCAGTATTTT
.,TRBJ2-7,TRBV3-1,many,CASSQGPVQYEQYF,TGTGCCAGCAGCCAAGGGCCAGTGCAGTACGAGCAGTACTTC
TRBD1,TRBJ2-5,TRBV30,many,CAWTRQGTETQYF,TGTGCCTGGACCCGACAGGGGACAGAGACCCAGTACTTC
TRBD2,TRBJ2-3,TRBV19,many,CASSPRTSGDTQYF,TGTGCCAGTAGTCCAAGGACTAGCGGAGATACGCAGTATTTT
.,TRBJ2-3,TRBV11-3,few,CASSLRPGARPEGTDTQYF,TGTGCCAGCAGCTTAAGGCCCGGGGCCCGACCGGAGGGCACAGATACGCAGTATTTT
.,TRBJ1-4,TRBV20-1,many,CSASRGQNEKLFF,TGCAGTGCTTCCCGGGGCCAAAATGAAAAACTGTTTTTT
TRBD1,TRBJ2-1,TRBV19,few,CASSDSFTGAGSYNEQFF,TGTGCCAGTAGTGATTCCTTTACAGGGGCTGGCTCCTACAATGAGCAGTTCTTC
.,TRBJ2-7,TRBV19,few,CASSIGGSIPPVFYEQYF,TGTGCCAGTAGTATAGGAGGCTCAATCCCGCCCGTCTTCTACGAGCAGTACTTC
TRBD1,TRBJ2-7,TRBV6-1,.,CASSRDRTRSYEQYF,TGTGCCAGCAGCCGGGACAGGACGAGATCCTACGAGCAGTACTTC
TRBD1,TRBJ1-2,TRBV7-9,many,CASSQAGGYGYTF,TGTGCCAGCAGCCAAGCAGGGGGCTATGGCTACACCTTC
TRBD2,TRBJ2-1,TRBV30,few,CAWGEGWAWNEQFF,TGTGCCTGGGGGGAGGGGTGGGCATGGAATGAGCAGTTCTTC
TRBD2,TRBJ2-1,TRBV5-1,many,CASSISGRFPVNEQFF,TGCGCCAGCAGCATCAGCGGGAGATTTCCGGTCAATGAGCAGTTCTTC
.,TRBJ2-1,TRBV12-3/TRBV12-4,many,CASSFGTGAREFF,.
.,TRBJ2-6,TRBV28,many,CASSQSNGPPGANVLTF,TGTGCCAGCAGTCAGAGCAACGGCCCGCCTGGGGCCAACGTCCTGACTTTC
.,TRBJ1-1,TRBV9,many,CASSRRTDTEAFF,TGTGCCAGCAGCCGCAGGACGGACACTGAAGCTTTCTTT
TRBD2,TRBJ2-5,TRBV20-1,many,CSAAGGGLADQETQYF,TGCAGTGCTGCAGGCGGCGGACTAGCAGATCAAGAGACCCAGTACTTC
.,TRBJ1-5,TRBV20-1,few,CSVQWVGQNNQPQHF,TGCAGTGTTCAGTGGGTTGGACAGAACAATCAGCCCCAGCATTTT
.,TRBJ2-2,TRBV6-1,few,CASSELDTARAAGELFF,TGTGCCAGCAGTGAATTGGACACCGCCAGAGCGGCCGGGGAGCTGTTTTTT
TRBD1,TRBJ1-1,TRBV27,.,CASRMGQGGNTEAFF,TGTGCCAGCAGAATGGGACAGGGGGGGAACACTGAAGCTTTCTTT
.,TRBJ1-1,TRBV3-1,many,CASSPNRAHKIEAFF,TGTGCCAGCAGCCCAAACCGGGCTCATAAGATTGAAGCTTTCTTT
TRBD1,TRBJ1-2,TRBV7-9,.,CASSSPGQTNYGYTF,TGTGCCAGCAGCTCCCCGGGACAGACTAACTATGGCTACACCTTC
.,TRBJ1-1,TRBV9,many,CASKKSSGLPNTEAFF,TGTGCCAGCAAAAAATCCTCGGGACTTCCGAACACTGAAGCTTTCTTT
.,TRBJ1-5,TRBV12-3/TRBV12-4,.,CASSTNRDQPQHF,TGTGCCAGCAGTACGAACAGGGATCAGCCCCAGCATTTT
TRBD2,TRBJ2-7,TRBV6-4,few,CASSAGPDWTSEQYF,TGTGCCAGCAGTGCGGGACCAGATTGGACTAGCGAGCAGTACTTC